This TCR beta chain was sequenced in a study of blood T cell repertoires in COVID-19. Looking at the study overall: Some COVID-19 samples were acute and others convalescent; all came from the United States, Italy and Spain. PBMCs, B-cell-depleted T cells, or T cells provided the cDNA or gDNA that made up the material.

In the original analysis: Researchers report that nucleated cell counts were estimated from reference gene primer amplification. Profiled with immunoSEQ multiplex PCR; TCRdb holds only in-frame clones, not every one. The V and J calls and clone size are taken from that table; D and trimming were inferred from the DNA. Among 30,000 to 35,000 clones listed, around 88% were seen once. The V and J ends lost 6 bases and 4 bases respectively, with 12 bases between them. The germline gives CDR1 MDHEN, CDR2 SYDVKM. This CDR3 is 14 amino acids long. The rearrangement joins TRBV28 to TRBJ2-2, with a weak D call TRBD2 (5 bases). The TCR comes from a woman aged 70-85 years with active COVID-19. Sequenced material: peripheral blood. The CDR3 nucleotides read TGTGCCAGCAGACGTATCCGGGGCACCGGGGAGCTGTTTTTT. Translating gives CASRRIRGTGELFF.